These 14 T cell receptor beta chains originate from one sample sequenced in a study of T cell repertoires in cytomegalovirus infection (dated by TCRdb to between 2018 and 2021). The treatment or condition label corresponds to: in vitro stimulation with specific CMV peptide epitopes to enrich CMV-specific T cells. No antigens are known for them. The listed sequencing device is Illumina HiSeq 1500. The public reads were reanalyzed by TCRdb: fastp trimming at Q25, MiXCR alignment, in-frame beta chains only. Under each unique CDR3 protein, matching rows form one entry showing the most common genes and DNA. Here the sample has approximately 990,000 distinct CDR3 sequences; 25% to 40% occur a single time. Around 15% of the sample rests with the top ten. Sequences were derived from cultured CD8+ T cells from PBMCs, sampled from culture after CMV antigen stimulation. These receptors originate from a human donor in good health (CMV status not recorded). Some clones in this sample may be carry-over from other donors' samples.

This chain connects TRBV2 to TRBJ2-7; unclear D gene. Germline CDR1 is SNHLY and CDR2 is FYNNEI. The CDR3 has 13 residues. Deletions cut 1 base from V and 2 bases from J, with 6 bases between. CDR3 region: CASSEGFTYEQYV. CDR3 in DNA: TGTGCCAGCAGTGAAGGGTTCACCTACGAGCAGTACGTC.

The chain joins TRBV9 to TRBJ1-2; no clear D. Per the germline V gene, CDR1 is SGDLS and CDR2 is YYNGEE. Trimming cost V 3 bases and J 2 bases, with 14 bases left between them. There are 15 residues in the CDR3. The CDR3 nucleotides read TGTGCCAGCAGCGGCCCTCAAACCGTAAACTATGGCTACACCTTC. Translated: CASSGPQTVNYGYTF.

V gene TRBV27 combines with J gene TRBJ2-2; D gene ambiguous. Germline V gene data show CDR1 as MNHEY and CDR2 as SMNVEV (reference sequence). The CDR3 is 17 residues long. Trimming stripped 1 base from V and 0 bases from J, with 12 bases between. The CDR3 sequence is CASSLLTKSTNTGELFF. CDR3 sequence (DNA): TGTGCCAGCAGTTTATTGACGAAAAGTACGAACACCGGGGAGCTGTTTTTT.

Only a few counts were recorded for this clonotype. The V gene is TRBV13, the J gene TRBJ2-1; D is perhaps TRBD2 (6 bases). The V and J ends lost 5 bases and 0 bases respectively, with 11 bases between them. The germline V gene has CDR1 PRHDT and CDR2 FYEKMQ (reference sequence). This CDR3 has 15 amino acids. Here the CDR3 DNA reads TGTGCCAGCAGCGCGGAGGGGAGCTCCTACAATGAGCAGTTCTTC. Encoded protein: CASSAEGSSYNEQFF.

This chain joins TRBV25-1 and TRBJ1-1, with D hard to call. V gave up 2 bases and J gave up 1 base, with 2 bases separating them. The CDR3 extends over 12 amino acids. Germline lookup yields CDR1 MGHDK and CDR2 SYGVNS. In nucleotides, the CDR3 is TGTGCCAGCAGTGAAGAGAACACTGAAGCTTTCTTT. This encodes CASSEENTEAFF. The full variable domain, with the rest looked up from reference TRBV25-1 and TRBJ1-1, is EADIYQTPRYLVIGTGKKITLECSQTMGHDKMYWYQQDPGMELHLIHYSYGVNSTEKGDLSSESTVSRIRTEHFPLTLESARPSHTSQYLCASSEENTEAFFGQGTRLTVV.

This clonotype came up a few times. The chain uses TRBV19 and TRBJ2-1, with D perhaps being TRBD1 or TRBD2 (6 bases each). The CDR3 runs 15 residues. Germline assignment: CDR1 LNHDA and CDR2 SQIVND (reference sequence). Trimming left V 0 bases short and J 2 bases short, with 8 bases between. CDR3 residues: CASSIEGGTYNEQFF. CDR3 sequence (DNA): TGTGCCAGTAGTATAGAAGGGGGGACCTACAATGAGCAGTTCTTC.

The chain is built from TRBV19 and TRBJ1-2; TRBD1 is a possible D gene (5 bases). The CDR3 loop spans 13 amino acids. Germline V gives CDR1 LNHDA, CDR2 SQIVND (reference sequence). V was pared by 3 bases and J by 2 bases, with 7 bases between. The CDR3 DNA reads as TGTGCCAGTAGTATGGGGCAGAACTATGGCTACACCTTC. It translates to CASSMGQNYGYTF.

This clonotype was detected a few times. The V and J genes are TRBV6-1 and TRBJ2-7, with D maybe TRBD2 (6 bases). The germline V gene encodes CDR1 MNHNS and CDR2 SASEGT. The CDR3 is 15 residues long. Trimming shortened V by 1 base and J by 3 bases, and 13 bases separated the two germline ends. The CDR3 coding sequence is TGTGCCAGCAGTGAAGGCATCTGGAGGGACTACGAGCAGTACGTC. It codes for CASSEGIWRDYEQYV.

This clonotype was counted only a few times. J is TRBJ1-2 and V is TRBV19, with D tentatively TRBD1 (6 bases). Germline V gene sequence: CDR1 LNHDA, CDR2 SQIVND (reference sequence). V lost 5 bases, J lost 6 bases, and 16 bases lay in between. This CDR3 has 14 residues. CDR3 sequence reads: CASSPSDSTDGYTF. CDR3 bases: TGTGCCAGTAGTCCTTCGGACAGTACGGATGGCTACACCTTC.

The table lists this clonotype with many counts. The rearrangement uses TRBV7-3 and TRBJ2-2, with TRBD1 as a possible D gene (5 bases). The V end lost 2 bases, the J end lost 5 bases, and 6 bases lay between the germline ends. The germline V gene has CDR1 SGHTA and CDR2 FQGTGA. This CDR3 is 13 amino acids long. The CDR3 nucleotides read TGTGCCAGCAGCTTAGACAGTACCGGGGAGCTGTTTTTT. It translates to CASSLDSTGELFF.

This chain connects TRBV29-1 to TRBJ2-1, with TRBD2 matching over 9 bases. CDR3 size: 16 residues. In germline, CDR1 is SQVTM, CDR2 ANQGSEA. The trim removed 4 bases at V and 4 bases at J, leaving 11 bases unmatched. This chain's CDR3 is CSVGRGGGVAYNEQFF. In nucleotides, the CDR3 is TGCAGCGTTGGGCGAGGCGGGGGGGTTGCTTACAATGAGCAGTTCTTC.

The DNA of the CDR3 is TGCGCCAGCAGCCAAGGTGGACGCTCACCCCTCCACTTT. Its translation is CASSQGGRSPLHF. This rearrangement joins TRBV4-1 to TRBJ1-6; no clear D. V lost 1 base and J lost 10, with 8 bases in between. CDR1 and CDR2 from the germline V gene are MGHRA and YSYEKL. This CDR3 spans 13 amino acids.

This clonotype was counted many times. The V gene is TRBV6-2 or TRBV6-3, the J gene TRBJ2-1, with 7 bases aligning to TRBD1. From germline, CDR1 is MNHEY and CDR2 SVGEGT. The CDR3 has 16 residues. J lost 5 bases, V lost 2 bases, and 9 bases had no gene match. CDR3 nucleotides: TGTGCCAGCAGTTACCACCGCAACAGGGGCGACAATGAGCAGTTCTTC. The encoded protein is CASSYHRNRGDNEQFF.

This sequence joins TRBV4-1 and TRBJ2-7; D uncertain. Germline CDR1 and CDR2: MGHRA and YSYEKL. The V end was cut by 0 bases, the J end by 3 bases, with 9 bases between. CDR3 length: 14 amino acids. The CDR3 DNA sequence: TGCGCCAGCAGCCAAGAGGTGCTAAACTACGAGCAGTACTTC. Translation: CASSQEVLNYEQYF.